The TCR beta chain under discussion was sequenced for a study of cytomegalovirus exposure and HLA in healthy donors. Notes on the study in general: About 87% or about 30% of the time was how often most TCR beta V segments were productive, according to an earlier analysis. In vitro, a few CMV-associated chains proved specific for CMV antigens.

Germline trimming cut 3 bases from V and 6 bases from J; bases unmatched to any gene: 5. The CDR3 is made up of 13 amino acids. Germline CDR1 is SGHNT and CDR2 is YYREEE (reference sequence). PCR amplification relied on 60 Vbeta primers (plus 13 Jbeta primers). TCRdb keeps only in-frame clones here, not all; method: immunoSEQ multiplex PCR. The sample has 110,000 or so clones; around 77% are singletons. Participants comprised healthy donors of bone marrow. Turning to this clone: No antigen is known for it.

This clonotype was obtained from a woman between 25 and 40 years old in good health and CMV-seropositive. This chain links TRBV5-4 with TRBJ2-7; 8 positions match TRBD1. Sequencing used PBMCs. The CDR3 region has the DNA TGTGCCAGCAGCTCCTCAGGGGGCAGCGAGCAGTACTTC. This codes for CASSSSGGSEQYF.